This TCR beta chain is from a study of blood T cell repertoires in COVID-19. V lost 5 bases to trimming and J lost 0 bases, with 14 bases between them. Looked up from germline, CDR1 is SGHVS and CDR2 is FNYEAQ. The CDR3 consists of 16 residues. Only in-frame clones appear in the TCRdb table, and some are missing; sequencing was by immunoSEQ multiplex PCR. The sample shows 100,000 to 120,000 clones, 70% to 90% of them seen only once. The specimen was peripheral blood. The TCR comes from a woman between 45 and 65 years old with acute or convalescent COVID-19. This chain uses TRBV7-6 with TRBJ1-3; unclear D gene. The CDR3 is CASSPRGQYSGNTIYF. Written as DNA, the CDR3 is TGTGCCAGCAGCCCCCGAGGGCAGTACTCTGGAAACACCATATATTTT.